The clone carrying this TCR beta chain occurred once. As yet, its antigen is unknown. There are 11 residues in the CDR3. Germline-derived CDR1 and CDR2 are DFQATT and SNEGSKA (reference sequence). The V gene lost 1 base and the J gene lost 2 bases, with 3 bases spanning the gap. The data are from a study of T cell responses to AZD1222 COVID-19 vaccine. Study summary: The study pooled second doses at about 4 or about 12 weeks.

Measured with immunoSEQ multiplex PCR; TCRdb has only the in-frame clones, and not every one. The table shows about 88,000 clones, with about 92% occurring only once. Study-level points and caveats: The donor group comprised mostly white British people and more females; the analysis possibly underestimated clonal diversity.

This rearrangement joins TRBV20-1 to TRBJ2-7; D unresolved. The TCR originated in an adult in good health. Sequencing used peripheral blood, obtained on day 0 of AZD1222 vaccination. CDR3 nucleotides: TGCAGTGCTAGAGGCACCTACGAGCAGTACTTC. This gives the protein CSARGTYEQYF.